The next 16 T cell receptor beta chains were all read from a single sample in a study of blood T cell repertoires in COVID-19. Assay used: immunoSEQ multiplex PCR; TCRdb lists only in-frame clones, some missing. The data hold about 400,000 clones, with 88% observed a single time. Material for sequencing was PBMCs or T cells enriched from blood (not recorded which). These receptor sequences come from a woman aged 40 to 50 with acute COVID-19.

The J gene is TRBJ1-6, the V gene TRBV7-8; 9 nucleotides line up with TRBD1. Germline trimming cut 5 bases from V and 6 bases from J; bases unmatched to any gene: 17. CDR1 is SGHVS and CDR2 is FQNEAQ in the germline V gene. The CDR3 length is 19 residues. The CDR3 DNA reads TGTGCCAGCAGCCCCCGGGACAGGGATACAGGAACGGGTAATTCACCCCTCCACTTT. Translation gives CASSPRDRDTGTGNSPLHF.

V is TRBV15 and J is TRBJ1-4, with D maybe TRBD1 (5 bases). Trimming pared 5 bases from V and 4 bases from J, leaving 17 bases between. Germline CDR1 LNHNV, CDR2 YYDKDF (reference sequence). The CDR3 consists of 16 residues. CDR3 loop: CATSGGSFSFNEKLFF. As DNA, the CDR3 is TGTGCCACCAGCGGGGGGTCTTTCTCTTTTAATGAAAAACTGTTTTTT.

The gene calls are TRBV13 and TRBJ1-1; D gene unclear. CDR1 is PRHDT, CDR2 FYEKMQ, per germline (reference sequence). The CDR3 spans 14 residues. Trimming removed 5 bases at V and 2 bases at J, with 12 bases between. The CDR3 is CASSALISNTEAFF. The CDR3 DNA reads TGTGCCAGCAGCGCCCTCATTAGTAACACTGAAGCTTTCTTT.

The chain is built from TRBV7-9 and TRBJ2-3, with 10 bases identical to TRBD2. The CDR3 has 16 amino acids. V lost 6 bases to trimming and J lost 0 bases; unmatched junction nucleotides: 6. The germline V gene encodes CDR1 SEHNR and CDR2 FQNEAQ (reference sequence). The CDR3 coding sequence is TGTGCCAGCAGTAGACATAGCGGGGGGAGCACAGATACGCAGTATTTT. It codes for CASSRHSGGSTDTQYF.

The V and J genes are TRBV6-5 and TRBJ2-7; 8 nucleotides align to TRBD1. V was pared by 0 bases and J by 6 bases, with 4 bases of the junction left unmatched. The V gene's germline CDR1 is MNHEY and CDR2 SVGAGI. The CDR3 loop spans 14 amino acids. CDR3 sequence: CASSYSQGALEQYF. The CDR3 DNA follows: TGTGCCAGCAGTTACTCGCAGGGGGCACTCGAGCAGTACTTC.

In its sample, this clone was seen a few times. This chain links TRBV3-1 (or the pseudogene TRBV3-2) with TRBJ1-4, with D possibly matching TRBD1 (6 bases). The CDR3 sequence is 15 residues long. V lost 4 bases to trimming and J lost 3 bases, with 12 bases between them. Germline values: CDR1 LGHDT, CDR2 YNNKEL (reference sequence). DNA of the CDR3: TGTGCCAGCAGCCTTACCACAGGGCCTAATGAAAAACTGTTTTTT. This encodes CASSLTTGPNEKLFF.

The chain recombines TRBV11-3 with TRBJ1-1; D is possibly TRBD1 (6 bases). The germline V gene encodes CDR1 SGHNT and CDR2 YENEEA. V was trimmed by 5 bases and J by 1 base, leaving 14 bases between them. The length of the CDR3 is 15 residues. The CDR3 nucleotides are TGTGCCAGCAGCCCGACAGGACATCCGAACACTGAAGCTTTCTTT. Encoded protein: CASSPTGHPNTEAFF. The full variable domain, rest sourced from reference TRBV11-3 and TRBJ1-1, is EAGVVQSPRYKIIEKKQPVAFWCNPISGHNTLYWYLQNLGQGPELLIRYENEEAVDDSQLPKDRFSAERLKGVDSTLKIQPAELGDSAVYLCASSPTGHPNTEAFFGQGTRLTVV.

The CDR3 DNA reads as TGTGCCAGCAGCTGGAGGACTAGCGGGGTATCCTACAATGAGCAGTTCTTC. Protein sequence: CASSWRTSGVSYNEQFF. This chain uses TRBV11-2 with TRBJ2-1; 12 bases fit TRBD2. CDR3 length: 17 residues. Germline V CDR1 and CDR2: SGHAT, FQNNGV. V was clipped by 4 bases and J by 1 base; unmatched bases: 5.

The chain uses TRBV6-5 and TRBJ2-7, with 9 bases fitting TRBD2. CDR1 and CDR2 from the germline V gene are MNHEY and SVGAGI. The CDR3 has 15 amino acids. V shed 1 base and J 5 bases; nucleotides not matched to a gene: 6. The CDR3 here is CASSYYSSGANEQYF. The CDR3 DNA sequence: TGTGCCAGCAGTTACTACTCTAGCGGGGCAAACGAGCAGTACTTC.

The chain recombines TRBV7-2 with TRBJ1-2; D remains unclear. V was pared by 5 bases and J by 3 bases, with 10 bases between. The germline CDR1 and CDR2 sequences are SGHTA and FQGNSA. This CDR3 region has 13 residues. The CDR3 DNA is TGTGCCAGCAGCCTGCGGGAAGACTATGGCTACACCTTC. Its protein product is CASSLREDYGYTF.

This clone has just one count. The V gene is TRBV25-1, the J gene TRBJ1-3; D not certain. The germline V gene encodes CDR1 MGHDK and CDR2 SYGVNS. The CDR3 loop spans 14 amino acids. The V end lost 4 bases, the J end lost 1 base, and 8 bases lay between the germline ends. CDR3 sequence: CASSGTGSGNTIYF. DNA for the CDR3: TGTGCCAGCAGTGGGACGGGATCTGGAAACACCATATATTTT.

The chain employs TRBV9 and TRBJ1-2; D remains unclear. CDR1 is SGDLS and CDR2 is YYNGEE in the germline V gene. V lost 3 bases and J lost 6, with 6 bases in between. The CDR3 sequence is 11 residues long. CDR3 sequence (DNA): TGTGCCAGCAGCGACTTAGATGGCTACACCTTC. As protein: CASSDLDGYTF.

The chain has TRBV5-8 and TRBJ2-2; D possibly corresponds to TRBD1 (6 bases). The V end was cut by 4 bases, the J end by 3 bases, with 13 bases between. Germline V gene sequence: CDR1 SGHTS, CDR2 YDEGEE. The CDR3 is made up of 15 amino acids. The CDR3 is CASSSQQGYTGELFF. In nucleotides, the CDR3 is TGTGCCAGCAGCAGTCAACAGGGTTACACCGGGGAGCTGTTTTTT.

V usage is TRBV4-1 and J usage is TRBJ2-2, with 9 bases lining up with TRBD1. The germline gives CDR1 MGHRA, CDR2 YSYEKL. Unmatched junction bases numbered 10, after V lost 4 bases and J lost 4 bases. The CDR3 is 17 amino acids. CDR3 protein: CASSRTTGGAGTGELFF. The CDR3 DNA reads TGCGCCAGCAGCCGCACAACAGGGGGCGCCGGCACCGGGGAGCTGTTTTTT.

For the CDR3, the DNA is TGTGCCAGCAGCTTCTTGACAGGATCGGGGGAAAAACTGTTTTTT. Its translation is CASSFLTGSGEKLFF. The chain carries TRBV7-6 and TRBJ1-4; possible D gene TRBD1, 6 bases. There are 15 residues in the CDR3. V lost 3 bases to trimming and J lost 8 bases, with 16 bases between them. The V gene's germline CDR1 is SGHVS and CDR2 FNYEAQ.

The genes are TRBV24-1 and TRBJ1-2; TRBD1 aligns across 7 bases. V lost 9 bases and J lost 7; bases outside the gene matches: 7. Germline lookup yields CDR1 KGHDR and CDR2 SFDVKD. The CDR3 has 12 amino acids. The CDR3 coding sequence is TGTGCCACCTCAGACAGGGTAGCTGGCTACACCTTC. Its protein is CATSDRVAGYTF.